The entry below describes one T cell receptor (beta chain). This clonotype was found a few times. What antigen it recognizes has not been identified. No base-level quality is on record; no much larger clone is a single base apart. V ends up 6 bases short and J 4 bases short, with an unmatched junction base count of 7. From its cysteine to its phenylalanine, the CDR3 spans 15 amino acids. Solely the CDR3 DNA is kept, with 45 bases framed from the first base. The sample is drawn from a study of response to subunit inactivated influenza vaccine listed by TCRdb under 2018. Study-level background: Deep quantitative T cell receptor repertoire profiling was used in the study to track responses to a trivalent subunit inactivated influenza vaccine.

Libraries came from RT-PCR. The data were produced on an Illumina HiSeq 2500. TCRdb reworked the public reads: Q25 trimming with fastp, MiXCR clone assembly, productive beta chains retained. Each CDR3 protein appears once, grouped with its most common genes and DNA. This sample has 450,000 to 600,000 distinct CDR3 sequences in its table, and about 15% of those were observed once. Approximately 3% of the sample rests with the top ten. Findings and caveats that apply to the study as a whole: It was suggested by the authors that each seasonal influenza vaccination may recruit only a limited number of new T cells.

The TCR comes from a man in his fifties or sixties who received an inactivated influenza vaccine. Donor details come from another sample of the same person, matched by shared clones. The sample here was CD4+ T cells sorted from PBMCs, taken around 25 months after vaccination. Recombination joined TRBV12-3 or TRBV12-4 with TRBJ2-1; 9 nucleotides in the junction match TRBD1. The CDR3 here reads CASRSGTGPYNEQFF. The DNA sequence is given as TGTGCCAGCAGGTCCGGGACAGGGCCTTACAATGAGCAGTTCTTC.